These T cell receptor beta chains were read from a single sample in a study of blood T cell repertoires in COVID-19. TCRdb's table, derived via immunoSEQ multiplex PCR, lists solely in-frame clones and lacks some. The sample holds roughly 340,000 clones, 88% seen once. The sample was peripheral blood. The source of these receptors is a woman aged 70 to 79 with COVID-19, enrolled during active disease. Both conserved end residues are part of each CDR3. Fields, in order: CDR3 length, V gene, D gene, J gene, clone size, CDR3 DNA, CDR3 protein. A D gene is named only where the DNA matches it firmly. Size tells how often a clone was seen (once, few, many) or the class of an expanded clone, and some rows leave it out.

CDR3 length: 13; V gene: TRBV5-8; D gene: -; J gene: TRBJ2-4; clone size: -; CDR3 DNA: TGTGCCAGCAGCAGCGGGTCCGGGAACATTCAGTACTTC; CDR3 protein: CASSSGSGNIQYF
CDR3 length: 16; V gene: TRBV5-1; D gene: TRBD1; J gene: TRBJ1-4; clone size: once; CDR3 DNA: TGCGCCAGCAGCCCGGTGGTCGGGACAGCTAATGAAAAACTGTTTTTT; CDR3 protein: CASSPVVGTANEKLFF
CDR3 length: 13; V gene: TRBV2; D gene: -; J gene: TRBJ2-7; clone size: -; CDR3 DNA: TGTGCCAGCAGTGAGGGCAGGGCCTACGAGCAGTACTTC; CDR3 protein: CASSEGRAYEQYF
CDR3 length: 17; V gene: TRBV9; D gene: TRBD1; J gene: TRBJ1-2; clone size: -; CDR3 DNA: TGTGCCAGCAGCTTCCGGGACAGGGACGAAGTCAACTATGGCTACACCTTC; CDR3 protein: CASSFRDRDEVNYGYTF
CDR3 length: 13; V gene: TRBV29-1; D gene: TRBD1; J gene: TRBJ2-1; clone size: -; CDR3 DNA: TGCAGCGTGCACCGGGACAGGGACAATGAGCAGTTCTTC; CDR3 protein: CSVHRDRDNEQFF
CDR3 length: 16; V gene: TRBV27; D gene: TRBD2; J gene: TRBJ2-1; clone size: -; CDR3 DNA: TGTGCCAGCAGTTTATCGGGGCTAGCGGGTCACAATGAGCAGTTCTTC; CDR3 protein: CASSLSGLAGHNEQFF
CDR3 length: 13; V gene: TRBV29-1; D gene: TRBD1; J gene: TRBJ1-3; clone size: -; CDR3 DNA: TGCAGCGTTCTGACAGGGACTGGAAACACCATATATTTT; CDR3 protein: CSVLTGTGNTIYF
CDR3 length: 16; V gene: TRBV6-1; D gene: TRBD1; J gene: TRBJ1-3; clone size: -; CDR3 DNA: TGTGCCAGCAGTGACGGACAGGGTTACTCTGGAAACACCATATATTTT; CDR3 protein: CASSDGQGYSGNTIYF
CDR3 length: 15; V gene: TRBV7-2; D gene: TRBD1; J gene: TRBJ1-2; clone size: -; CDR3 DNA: TGTGCCAGCAGCTTAGGGCCAGGGGGCAGCTATGGCTACACCTTC; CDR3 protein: CASSLGPGGSYGYTF
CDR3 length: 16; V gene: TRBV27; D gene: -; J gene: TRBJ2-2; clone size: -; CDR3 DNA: TGTGCCAGCAGTTTTCGCAGGGGGACTAACACCGGGGAGCTGTTTTTT; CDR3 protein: CASSFRRGTNTGELFF
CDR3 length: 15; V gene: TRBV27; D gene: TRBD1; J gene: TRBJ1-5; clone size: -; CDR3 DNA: TGTGCCAGCAGTTTAGGCGGAGGGGGCGGTCAGCCCCAGCATTTT; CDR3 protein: CASSLGGGGGQPQHF
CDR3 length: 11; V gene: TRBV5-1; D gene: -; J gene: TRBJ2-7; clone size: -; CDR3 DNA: TGCGCCAGCAGCTTATCGGGCGAGCAGTACTTC; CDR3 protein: CASSLSGEQYF
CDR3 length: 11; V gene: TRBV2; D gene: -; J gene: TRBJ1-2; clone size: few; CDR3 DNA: TGTGCCAGCAGTCCCTTTGATGGCTACACCTTC; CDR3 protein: CASSPFDGYTF
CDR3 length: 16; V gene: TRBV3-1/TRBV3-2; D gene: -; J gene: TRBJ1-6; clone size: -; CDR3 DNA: TGTGCCAGCAGCCAAGGCGGAGGGGGGGGGAATTCACCCCTCCACTTT; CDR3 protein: CASSQGGGGGNSPLHF
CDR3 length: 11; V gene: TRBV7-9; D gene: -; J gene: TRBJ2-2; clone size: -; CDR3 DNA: TGTGCCAGCAGCCCCTTCGGGGAGCTGTTTTTT; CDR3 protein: CASSPFGELFF
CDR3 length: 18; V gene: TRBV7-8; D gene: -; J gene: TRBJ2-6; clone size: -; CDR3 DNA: TGTGCCAGCACCTCGTTTGGAGGGAGTCTTCTTGGGGCCAACGTCCTGACTTTC; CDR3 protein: CASTSFGGSLLGANVLTF
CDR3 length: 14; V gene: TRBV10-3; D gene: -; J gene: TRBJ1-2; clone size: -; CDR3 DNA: TGTGCCATCAGTGAGATTCCGGTTACCTATGGCTACACCTTC; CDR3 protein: CAISEIPVTYGYTF
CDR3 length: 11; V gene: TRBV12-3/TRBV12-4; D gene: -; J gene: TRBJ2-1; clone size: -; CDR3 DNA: TGTGCCAGCAGTTTGAGGAATGAGCAGTTCTTC; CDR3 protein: CASSLRNEQFF
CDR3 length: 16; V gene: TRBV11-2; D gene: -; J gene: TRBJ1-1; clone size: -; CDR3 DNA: TGTGCCAGCAGCATTCGGACGCAGGGGAGGAACACTGAAGCTTTCTTT; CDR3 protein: CASSIRTQGRNTEAFF
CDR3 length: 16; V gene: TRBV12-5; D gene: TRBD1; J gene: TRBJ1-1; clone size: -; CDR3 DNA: TGTGCTAGTGGTCTTCAACAGGGGAGGAATCCCTTTGAAGCTTTCTTT; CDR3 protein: CASGLQQGRNPFEAFF
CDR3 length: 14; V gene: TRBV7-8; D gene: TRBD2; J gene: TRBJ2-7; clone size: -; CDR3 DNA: TGTGCCAGCAGCCCGTACGGGAGGAAGGACGAGCAGTACTTC; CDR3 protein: CASSPYGRKDEQYF
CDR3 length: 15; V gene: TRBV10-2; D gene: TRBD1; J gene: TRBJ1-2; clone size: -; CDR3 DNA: TGCGCCAGCAGTGAGTCCGGGACAGTGTTTTATGGCTACACCTTC; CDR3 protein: CASSESGTVFYGYTF
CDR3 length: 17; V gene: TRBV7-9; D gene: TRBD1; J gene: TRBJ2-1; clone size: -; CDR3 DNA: TGTGCCAGCAGCTTAGGGGCGGGCAGGGGGCGTGAAAATGAGCAGTTCTTC; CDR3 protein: CASSLGAGRGRENEQFF
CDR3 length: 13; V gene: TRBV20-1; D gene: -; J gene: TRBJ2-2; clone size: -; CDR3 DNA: TGCAGTGCTAGTTCTAGAGTGACCGGGGAGCTGTTTTTT; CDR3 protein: CSASSRVTGELFF
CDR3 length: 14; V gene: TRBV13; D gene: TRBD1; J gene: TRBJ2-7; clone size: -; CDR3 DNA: TGTGCCAGCAGCTCCGGGACAGGGGGGTCCGAGCAGTACTTC; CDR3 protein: CASSSGTGGSEQYF
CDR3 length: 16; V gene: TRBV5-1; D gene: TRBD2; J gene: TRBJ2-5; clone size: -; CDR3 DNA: TGCGCCAGCAGCGCCCCATTAGCGGGGGGGCAAGAGACCCAGTACTTC; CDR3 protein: CASSAPLAGGQETQYF
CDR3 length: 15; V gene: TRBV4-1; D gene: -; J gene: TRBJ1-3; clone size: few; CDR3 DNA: TGCGCCAGCAGCCAACAATTAGAAAACCGAAACACCATATATTTT; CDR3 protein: CASSQQLENRNTIYF
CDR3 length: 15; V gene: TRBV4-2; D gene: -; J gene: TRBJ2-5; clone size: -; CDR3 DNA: TGTGCCAGCAGCCAAGATGAGGCAACCCAAGAGACCCAGTACTTC; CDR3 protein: CASSQDEATQETQYF
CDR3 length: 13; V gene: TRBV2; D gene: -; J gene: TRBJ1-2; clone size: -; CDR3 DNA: TGTGCCAGCAGTGACCCCAATCGCGGTGGCTACACCTTC; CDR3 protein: CASSDPNRGGYTF
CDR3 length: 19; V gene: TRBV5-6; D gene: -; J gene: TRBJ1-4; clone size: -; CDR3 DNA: TGTGCCAGCAGCCTTGATAGGGCCAGGGGCTCCGTCCCGCTCGAAAAACTGTTTTTT; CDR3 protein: CASSLDRARGSVPLEKLFF
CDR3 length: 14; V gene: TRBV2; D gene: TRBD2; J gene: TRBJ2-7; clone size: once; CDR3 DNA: TGTGCCAGCAGTGTGGCTAGCGGAACCTACGAGCAGTACTTC; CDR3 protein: CASSVASGTYEQYF
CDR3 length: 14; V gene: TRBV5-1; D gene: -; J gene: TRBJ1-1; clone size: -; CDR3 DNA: TGCGCCAGCAGCTTGGCGCAGATGAACACTGAAGCTTTCTTT; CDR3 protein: CASSLAQMNTEAFF
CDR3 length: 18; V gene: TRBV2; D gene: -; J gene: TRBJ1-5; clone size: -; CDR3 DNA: TGTGCCAGCAGTACCAGGGGAATGGGTGCTAATAGCAATCAGCCCCAGCATTTT; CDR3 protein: CASSTRGMGANSNQPQHF
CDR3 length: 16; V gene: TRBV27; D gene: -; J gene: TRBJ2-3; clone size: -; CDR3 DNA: TGTGCCAGCAGACCCTTAGCGCTGTATAGCACAGATACGCAGTATTTT; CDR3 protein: CASRPLALYSTDTQYF
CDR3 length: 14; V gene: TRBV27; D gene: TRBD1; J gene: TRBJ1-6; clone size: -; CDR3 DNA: TGTGCCAGCAGCCTAGGGACAGGGGGGTCACCCCTCCACTTT; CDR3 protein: CASSLGTGGSPLHF
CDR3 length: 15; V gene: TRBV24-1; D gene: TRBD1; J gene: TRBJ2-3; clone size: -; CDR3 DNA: TGTGCCACCAGTGATCTGGGGACAGACACAGATACGCAGTATTTT; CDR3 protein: CATSDLGTDTDTQYF
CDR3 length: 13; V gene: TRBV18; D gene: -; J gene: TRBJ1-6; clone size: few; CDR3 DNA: TGTGCCAGCTCACCACGGGGGGACTCACCCCTCCACTTT; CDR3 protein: CASSPRGDSPLHF
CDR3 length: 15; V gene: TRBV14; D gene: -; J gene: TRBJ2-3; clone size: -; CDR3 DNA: TGTGCCAGCAGACCTACTTCTTTAGCCTCAGATACGCAGTATTTT; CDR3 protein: CASRPTSLASDTQYF
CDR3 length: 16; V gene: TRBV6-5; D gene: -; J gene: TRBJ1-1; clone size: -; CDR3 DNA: TGTGCCAGCAGTTACTCGGGCACGGGGTGGGACACTGAAGCTTTCTTT; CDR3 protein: CASSYSGTGWDTEAFF
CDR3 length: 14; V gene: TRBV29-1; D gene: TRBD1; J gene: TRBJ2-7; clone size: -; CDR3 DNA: TGCAGCGTCGAACTCCGGGACAGGGATTACGAGCAGTACTTC; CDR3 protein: CSVELRDRDYEQYF
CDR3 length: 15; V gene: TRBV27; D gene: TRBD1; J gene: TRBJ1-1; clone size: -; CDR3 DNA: TGTGCCAGCAGCCTACAGGGGATCCGGAACACTGAAGCTTTCTTT; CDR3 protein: CASSLQGIRNTEAFF
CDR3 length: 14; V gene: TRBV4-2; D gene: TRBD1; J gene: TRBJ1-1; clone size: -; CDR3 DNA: TGTGCCAGCAGCCGGGACAGGTCCTACACTGAAGCTTTCTTT; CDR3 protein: CASSRDRSYTEAFF
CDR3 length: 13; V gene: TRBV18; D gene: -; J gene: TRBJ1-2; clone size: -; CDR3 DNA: TGTGCCAGCTCACTACAGGCGAACTATGGCTACACCTTC; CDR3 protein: CASSLQANYGYTF
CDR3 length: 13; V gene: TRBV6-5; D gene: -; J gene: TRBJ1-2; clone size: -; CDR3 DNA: TGTGCCAGCAGGATTACAATCGACAGGGGCTACACCTTC; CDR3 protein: CASRITIDRGYTF
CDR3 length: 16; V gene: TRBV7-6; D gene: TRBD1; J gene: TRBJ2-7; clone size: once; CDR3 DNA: TGTGCCAGCAGCCTAAGCCGGGACAGGGAAGGCTACGAGCAGTACTTC; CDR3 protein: CASSLSRDREGYEQYF
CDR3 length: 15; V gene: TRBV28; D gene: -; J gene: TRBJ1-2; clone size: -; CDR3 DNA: TGTGCCAGCAGTTTGACACCAAGTACTAACTATGGCTACACCTTC; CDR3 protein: CASSLTPSTNYGYTF
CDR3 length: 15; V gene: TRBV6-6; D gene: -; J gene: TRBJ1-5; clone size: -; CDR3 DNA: TGTGCCAGCAGCAGCTCGTGGCGGGGCAATCAGCCCCAGCATTTT; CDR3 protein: CASSSSWRGNQPQHF
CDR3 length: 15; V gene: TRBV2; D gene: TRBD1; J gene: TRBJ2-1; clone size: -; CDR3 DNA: TGTGCCAGCAAAGTACAGGGGGCCGTCGTGCATGAGCAGTTCTTC; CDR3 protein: CASKVQGAVVHEQFF
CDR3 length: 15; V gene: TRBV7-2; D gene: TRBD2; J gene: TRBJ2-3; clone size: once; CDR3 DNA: TGTGCCAGCAGCTCCCTTGCTAGCGGTACAGATACGCAGTATTTT; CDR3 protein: CASSSLASGTDTQYF
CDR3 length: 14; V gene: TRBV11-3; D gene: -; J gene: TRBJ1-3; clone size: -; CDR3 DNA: TGTGCCAGCAGCGACCGGACAGAGGGAAACACCATATATTTT; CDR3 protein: CASSDRTEGNTIYF
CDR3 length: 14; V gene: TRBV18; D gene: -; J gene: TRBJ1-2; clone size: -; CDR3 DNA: TGTGCCAGCTCACTCGACAGGCCGAACTATGGCTACACCTTC; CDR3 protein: CASSLDRPNYGYTF
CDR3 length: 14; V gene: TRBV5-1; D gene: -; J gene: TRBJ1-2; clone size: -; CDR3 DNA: TGCGCCAGCAGATATACCGACACGGTCGGTGGCTACACCTTC; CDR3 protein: CASRYTDTVGGYTF
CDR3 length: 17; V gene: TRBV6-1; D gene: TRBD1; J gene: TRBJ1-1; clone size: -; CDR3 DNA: TGTGCCAGCAGTGAAGCGGGGACAGGGGGCTGGAGCACTGAAGCTTTCTTT; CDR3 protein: CASSEAGTGGWSTEAFF
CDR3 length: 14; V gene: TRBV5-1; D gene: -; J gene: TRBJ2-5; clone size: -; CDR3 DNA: TGCGCCAGCAGCTTTCCAGGGCTGCAAGAGACCCAGTACTTC; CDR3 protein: CASSFPGLQETQYF
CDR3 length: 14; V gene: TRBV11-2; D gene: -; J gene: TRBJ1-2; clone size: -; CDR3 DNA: TGTGCCAGCAGCTTCGGGGGGGGTAACTATGGCTACACCTTC; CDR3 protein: CASSFGGGNYGYTF
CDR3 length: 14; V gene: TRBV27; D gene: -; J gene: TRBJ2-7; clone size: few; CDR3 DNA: TGTGCCAGCAGTTTATCCGCCTCCCCGGTTGAGCAGTACTTC; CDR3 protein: CASSLSASPVEQYF
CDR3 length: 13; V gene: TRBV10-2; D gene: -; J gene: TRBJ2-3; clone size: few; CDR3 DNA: TGCGCCAGCGCGGCCCTAATGGGGGGTGCGCAGTATTTT; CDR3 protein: CASAALMGGAQYF